This T cell receptor (beta chain) was identified during a study of T-cell reconstitution after alpha-beta-depleted transplantation in children (dated by TCRdb to about 2016). Study-wide context: T-cell immune reconstitution after TCRalphabeta/CD19-depleted allogeneic hematopoietic cell transplantation in children was quantitatively tracked in the study by means of TCR repertoire profiling. Results and caveats for the whole study, not just this receptor: The apparently early recovery of alphabetaT-cell counts about two months after transplant reportedly depended on only several hundred rapidly expanded clones that came from non-depleted graft cells. Hyperexpanded clone frequencies declined over subsequent months; after one year, T-cell counts and TCRbeta diversity were mostly attributed to newly produced T cells. In some patients, the high TCRbeta diversity seen at day 60 was put down to recipient T cells and intrathymic progenitors that had survived conditioning.

The protocol used for the library was PCR. The sequencer listed for this sample is Illumina HiSeq 2500. Molecular barcoding was employed in the preparation of TCR libraries, with unique molecular identifiers being used to normalize TCRbeta repertoire quantification. In-frame beta chains were kept once TCRdb had trimmed the public reads at Q25 with fastp and called clones with MiXCR. Entries that share a CDR3 protein sequence are merged under the most common genes and DNA. The table for this sample lists about 97,000 distinct CDR3 sequences; about 8% of them were counted only once. Around 15% of the sample rests with the top ten. The CDR3 numbers 15 residues from cysteine through phenylalanine. CDR3 DNA is the only sequence kept; it has 45 bases, read in frame from the first base. The CDR1 and CDR2 encoded by the germline V gene are SGDLS and YYNGEE. V is clipped by 0 bases and J by 2 bases, and the sequence between their germline boundaries is 11 bases long.

As concerns this clonotype: Its specific antigen is unknown. Base qualities are missing; no much larger clone stands one base away.

What the treatment or condition label conveys for this sample: allogeneic hematopoietic cell transplantation with graft depleted of TCRalphabeta T cells and CD19 B cells. TCRalphabeta/CD19-depleted allogeneic hematopoietic cell grafts were given to the transplant recipients, all of whom were children. The V and J segments used are TRBV9 and TRBJ1-2, and possibly TRBD1, on 5 matching bases. The TCR comes from a boy between 2 and 10 years old with acute lymphoblastic leukemia, due to receive a stem cell transplant. The starting material was PBMCs, obtained before TCRalphabeta/CD19-depleted stem cell transplant. The nucleotide sequence is TGTGCCAGCAGCGTAGAAGATGGGGGGAACTATGGCTACACCTTC. Its protein is CASSVEDGGNYGYTF.